This T cell receptor beta chain was recovered during a study of shared clonotypes between healthy human individuals. Data came from immunoSEQ multiplex PCR; TCRdb stores just in-frame clones and leaves some out. The repertoire includes about 1.5 million clones, around 95% of them detected once, and 1% to 1.5% sits in the top ten. The TCR was taken from a man aged 25 to 45 in good health. Sequencing was done on a sample of naive CD4+ T cells sorted from blood. Subset reported: CD45RA+ positively selected.

CDR3 DNA: TGTGCCAGCAGTGAGGAGGGCGTTTACAATGAGCAGTTCTTC. Translation gives CASSEEGVYNEQFF. V gene TRBV25-1 combines with J gene TRBJ2-1; D may be TRBD2 (6 bases). The CDR3 has 14 residues. In germline, CDR1 is MGHDK, CDR2 SYGVNS. Trimming pared 3 bases from V and 4 bases from J, leaving 10 bases between.